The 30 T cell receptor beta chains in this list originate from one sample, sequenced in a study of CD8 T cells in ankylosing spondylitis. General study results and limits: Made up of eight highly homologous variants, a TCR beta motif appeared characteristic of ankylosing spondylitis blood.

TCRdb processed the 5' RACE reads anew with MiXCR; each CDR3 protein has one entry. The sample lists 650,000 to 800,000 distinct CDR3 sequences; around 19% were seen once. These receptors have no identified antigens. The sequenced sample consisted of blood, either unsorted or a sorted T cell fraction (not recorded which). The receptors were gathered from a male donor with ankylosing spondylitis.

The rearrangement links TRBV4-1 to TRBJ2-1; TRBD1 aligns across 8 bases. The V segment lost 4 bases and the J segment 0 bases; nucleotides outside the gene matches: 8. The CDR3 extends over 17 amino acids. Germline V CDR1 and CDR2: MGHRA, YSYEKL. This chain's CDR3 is CASSPVQGASSYNEQFF. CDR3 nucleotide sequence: TGCGCCAGCAGCCCGGTCCAGGGGGCGAGCTCCTACAATGAGCAGTTCTTC.

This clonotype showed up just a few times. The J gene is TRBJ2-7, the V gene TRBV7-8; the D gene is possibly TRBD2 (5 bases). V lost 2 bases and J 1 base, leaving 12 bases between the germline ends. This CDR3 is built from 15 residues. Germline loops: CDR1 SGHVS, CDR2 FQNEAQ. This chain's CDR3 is CASSLPSGRSYEQYF. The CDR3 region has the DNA TGTGCCAGCAGCTTACCGAGCGGTCGATCCTACGAGCAGTACTTC.

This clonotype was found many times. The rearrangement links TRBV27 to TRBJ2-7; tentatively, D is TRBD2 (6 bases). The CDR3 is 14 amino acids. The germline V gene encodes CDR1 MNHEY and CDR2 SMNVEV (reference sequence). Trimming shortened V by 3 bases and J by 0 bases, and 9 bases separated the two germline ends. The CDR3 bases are TGTGCCAGCAGTTTTGCGGGGAGCTCCTACGAGCAGTACTTC. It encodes CASSFAGSSYEQYF.

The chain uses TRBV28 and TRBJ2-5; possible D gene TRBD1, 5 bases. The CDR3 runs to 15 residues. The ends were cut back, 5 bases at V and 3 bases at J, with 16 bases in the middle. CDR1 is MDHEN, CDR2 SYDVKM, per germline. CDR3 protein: CASSLQGSPKETQYF. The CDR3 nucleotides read TGTGCCAGCAGTCTTCAGGGTTCGCCAAAAGAGACCCAGTACTTC.

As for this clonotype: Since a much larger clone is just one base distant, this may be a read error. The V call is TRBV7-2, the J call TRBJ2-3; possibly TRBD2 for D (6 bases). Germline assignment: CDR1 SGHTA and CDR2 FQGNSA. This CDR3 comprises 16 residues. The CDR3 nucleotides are TGTGCCAGCAGCTTAACTAGCCGAGTTTTCACAGATACGCAGTGTTTT. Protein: CASSLTSRVFTDTQCF.

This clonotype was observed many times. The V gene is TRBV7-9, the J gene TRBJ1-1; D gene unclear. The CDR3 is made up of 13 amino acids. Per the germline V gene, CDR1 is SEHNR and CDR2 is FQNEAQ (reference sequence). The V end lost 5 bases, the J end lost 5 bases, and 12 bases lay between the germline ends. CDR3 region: CASSPMKSTEAFF. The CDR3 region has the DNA TGTGCCAGCAGCCCGATGAAGTCTACTGAAGCTTTCTTT.

The CDR3 bases are TGTGCCAGCAGCCCCAGGGTAGATGGGGCCAACGTCCTGACTTTC. This encodes CASSPRVDGANVLTF. The rearrangement links TRBV5-5 to TRBJ2-6; TRBD1 might be the D (5 bases). V shed 4 bases and J shed 3 bases, with 11 bases lying between them. The germline V gene encodes CDR1 SGHKS and CDR2 YYEKEE (reference sequence). This CDR3 has 15 amino acids. Looking up the rest from reference TRBV5-5 and TRBJ2-6 gives the full variable domain: DAGVTQSPTHLIKTRGQQVTLRCSPISGHKSVSWYQQVLGQGPQFIFQYYEKEERGRGNFPDRFSARQFPNYSSELNVNALLLGDSALYLCASSPRVDGANVLTFGAGSRLTVL.

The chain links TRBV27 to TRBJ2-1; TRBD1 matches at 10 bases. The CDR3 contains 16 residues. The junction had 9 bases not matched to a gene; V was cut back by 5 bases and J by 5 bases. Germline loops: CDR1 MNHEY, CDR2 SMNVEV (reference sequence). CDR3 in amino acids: CASSPRLTGGNNEQFF. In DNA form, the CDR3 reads TGTGCCAGCAGTCCGAGGCTGACAGGGGGCAACAATGAGCAGTTCTTC.

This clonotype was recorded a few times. The CDR3 nucleotides read TGTGCCAGCAGTTTTCTGGGGGGCTGGAACACTGAAGCTTTCTTT. It encodes CASSFLGGWNTEAFF. J is TRBJ1-1 and V is TRBV12-3 or TRBV12-4; D may be TRBD1 (6 bases). The CDR3 covers 15 residues. The V and J ends lost 3 bases and 1 base respectively, with 12 bases between them.

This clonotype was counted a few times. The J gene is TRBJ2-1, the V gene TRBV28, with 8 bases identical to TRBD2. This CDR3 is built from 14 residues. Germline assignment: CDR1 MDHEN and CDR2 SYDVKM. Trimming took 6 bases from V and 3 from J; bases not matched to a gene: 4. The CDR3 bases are TGTGCCAGCAGGCAGCGGGAGATCTACAATGAGCAGTTCTTC. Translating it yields CASRQREIYNEQFF. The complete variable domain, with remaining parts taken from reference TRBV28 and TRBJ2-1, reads DVKVTQSSRYLVKRTGEKVFLECVQDMDHENMFWYRQDPGLGLRLIYFSYDVKMKEKGDIPEGYSVSREKKERFSLILESASTNQTSMYLCASRQREIYNEQFFGPGTRLTVL.

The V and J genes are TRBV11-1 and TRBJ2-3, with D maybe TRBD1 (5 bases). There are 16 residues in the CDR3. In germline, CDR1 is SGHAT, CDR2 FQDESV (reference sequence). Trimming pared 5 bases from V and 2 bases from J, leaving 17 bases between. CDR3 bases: TGTGCCAGCAGCCCAAGGGGCTCTCTTGCCACAGATACGCAGTATTTT. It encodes CASSPRGSLATDTQYF.

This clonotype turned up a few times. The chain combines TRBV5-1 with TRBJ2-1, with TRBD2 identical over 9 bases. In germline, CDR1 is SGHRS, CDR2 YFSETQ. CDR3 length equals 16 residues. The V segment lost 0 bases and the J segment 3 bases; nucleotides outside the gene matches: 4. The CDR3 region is CASSLVAGGNYNEQFF. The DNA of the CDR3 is TGCGCCAGCAGCTTGGTTGCGGGAGGGAACTACAATGAGCAGTTCTTC.

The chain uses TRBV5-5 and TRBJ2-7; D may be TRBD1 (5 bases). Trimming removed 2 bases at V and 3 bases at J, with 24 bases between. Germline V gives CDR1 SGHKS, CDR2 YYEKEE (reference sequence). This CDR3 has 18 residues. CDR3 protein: CASSFRPPGSIGNYEQYF. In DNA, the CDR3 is TGTGCCAGCAGCTTCCGGCCTCCAGGGTCCATTGGAAACTACGAGCAGTACTTC.

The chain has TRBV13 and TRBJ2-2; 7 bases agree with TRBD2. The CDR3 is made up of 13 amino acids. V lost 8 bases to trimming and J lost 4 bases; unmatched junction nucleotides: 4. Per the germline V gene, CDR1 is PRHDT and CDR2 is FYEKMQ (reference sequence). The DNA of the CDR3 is TGTGCCAGCGGAGGCGGGAGCACCGGGGAGCTGTTTTTT. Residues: CASGGGSTGELFF. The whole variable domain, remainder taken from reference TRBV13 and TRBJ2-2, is AAGVIQSPRHLIKEKRETATLKCYPIPRHDTVYWYQQGPGQDPQFLISFYEKMQSDKGSIPDRFSAQQFSDYHSELNMSSLELGDSALYFCASGGGSTGELFFGEGSRLTVL.

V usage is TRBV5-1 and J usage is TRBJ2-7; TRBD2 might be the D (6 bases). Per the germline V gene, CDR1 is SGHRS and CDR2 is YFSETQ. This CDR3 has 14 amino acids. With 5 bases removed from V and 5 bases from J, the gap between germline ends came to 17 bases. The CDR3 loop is CASSLLGGGDEQYF. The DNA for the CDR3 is TGCGCCAGCAGTCTCCTTGGGGGAGGAGACGAGCAGTACTTC.

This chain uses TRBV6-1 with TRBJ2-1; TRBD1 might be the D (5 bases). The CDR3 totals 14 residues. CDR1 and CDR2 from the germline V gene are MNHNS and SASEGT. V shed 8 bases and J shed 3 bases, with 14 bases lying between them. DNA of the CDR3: TGTGCCAGCGCAGGAGCAGGGAACTACAATGAGCAGTTCTTC. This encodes CASAGAGNYNEQFF.

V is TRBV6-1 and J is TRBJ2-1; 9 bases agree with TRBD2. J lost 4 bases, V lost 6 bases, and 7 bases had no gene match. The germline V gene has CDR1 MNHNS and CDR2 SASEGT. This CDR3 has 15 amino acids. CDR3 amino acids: CASSLIAGEYNEQFF. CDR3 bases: TGTGCCAGCAGCCTTATAGCGGGGGAGTACAATGAGCAGTTCTTC.

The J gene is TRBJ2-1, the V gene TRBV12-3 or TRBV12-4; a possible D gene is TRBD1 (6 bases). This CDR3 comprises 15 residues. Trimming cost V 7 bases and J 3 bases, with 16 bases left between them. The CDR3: CASIRREQGYNEQFF. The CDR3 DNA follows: TGTGCCAGCATAAGAAGGGAACAGGGCTACAATGAGCAGTTCTTC.

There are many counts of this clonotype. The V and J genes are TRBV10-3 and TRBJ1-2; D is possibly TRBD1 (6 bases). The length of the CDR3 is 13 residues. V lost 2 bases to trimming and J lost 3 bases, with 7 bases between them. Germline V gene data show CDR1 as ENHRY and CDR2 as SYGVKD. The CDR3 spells CAISEKGDYGYTF. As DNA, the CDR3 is TGTGCCATCAGTGAGAAGGGGGACTATGGCTACACCTTC.

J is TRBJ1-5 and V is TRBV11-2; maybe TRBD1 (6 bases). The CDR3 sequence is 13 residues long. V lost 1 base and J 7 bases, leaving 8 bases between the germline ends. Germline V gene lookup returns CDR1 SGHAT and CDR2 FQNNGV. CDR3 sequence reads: CASSLAGEQPQHF. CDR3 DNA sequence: TGTGCCAGCAGCTTAGCAGGGGAACAGCCCCAGCATTTT.

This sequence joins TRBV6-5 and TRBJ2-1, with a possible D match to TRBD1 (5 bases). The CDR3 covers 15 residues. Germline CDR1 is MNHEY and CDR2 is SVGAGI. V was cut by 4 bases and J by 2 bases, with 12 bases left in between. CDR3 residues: CASSFDRAPYNEQFF. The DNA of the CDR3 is TGTGCCAGCAGTTTTGACAGAGCCCCCTACAATGAGCAGTTCTTC.

CDR3 in amino acids: CSARVETSKSYNEQFF. As DNA, the CDR3 is TGCAGTGCTAGAGTTGAGACTAGCAAGTCCTACAATGAGCAGTTCTTC. This chain links TRBV20-1 with TRBJ2-1; 7 nucleotides line up with TRBD2. This CDR3 spans 16 amino acids. Germline V gives CDR1 DFQATT, CDR2 SNEGSKA (reference sequence). V was pared by 1 base and J by 1 base, with 7 bases of the junction left unmatched.

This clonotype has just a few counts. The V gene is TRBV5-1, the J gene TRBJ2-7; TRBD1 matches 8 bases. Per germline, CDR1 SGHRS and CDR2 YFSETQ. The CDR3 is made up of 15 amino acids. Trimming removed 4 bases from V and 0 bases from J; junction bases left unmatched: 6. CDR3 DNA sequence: TGCGCCAGCAGCCCCGCCGGGACAGGCTCCTACGAGCAGTACTTC. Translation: CASSPAGTGSYEQYF.

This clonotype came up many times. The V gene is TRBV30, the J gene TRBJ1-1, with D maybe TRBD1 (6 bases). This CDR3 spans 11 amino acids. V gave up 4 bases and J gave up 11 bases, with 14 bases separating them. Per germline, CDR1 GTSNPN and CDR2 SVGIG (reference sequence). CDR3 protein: CAWIWGTWAFF. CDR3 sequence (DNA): TGTGCCTGGATCTGGGGGACATGGGCTTTCTTT. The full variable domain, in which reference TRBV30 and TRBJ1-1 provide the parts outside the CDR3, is SQTIHQWPATLVQPVGSPLSLECTVEGTSNPNLYWYRQAAGRGLQLLFYSVGIGQISSEVPQNLSASRPQDRQFILSSKKLLLSDSGFYLCAWIWGTWAFFGQGTRLTVV.

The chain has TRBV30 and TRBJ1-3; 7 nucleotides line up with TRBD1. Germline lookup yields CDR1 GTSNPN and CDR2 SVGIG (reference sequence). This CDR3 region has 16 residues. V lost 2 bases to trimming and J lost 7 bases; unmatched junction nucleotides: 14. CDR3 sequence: CAWSRKGAFGRNTIYF. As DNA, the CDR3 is TGTGCCTGGAGTAGAAAGGGGGCGTTCGGGAGGAACACCATATATTTT.

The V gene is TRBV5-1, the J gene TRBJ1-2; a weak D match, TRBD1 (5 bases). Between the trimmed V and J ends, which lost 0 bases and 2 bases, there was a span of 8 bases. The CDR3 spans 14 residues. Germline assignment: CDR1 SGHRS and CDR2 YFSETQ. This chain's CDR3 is CASSLDPGNYGYTF. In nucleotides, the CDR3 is TGCGCCAGCAGCTTGGACCCAGGGAACTATGGCTACACCTTC.

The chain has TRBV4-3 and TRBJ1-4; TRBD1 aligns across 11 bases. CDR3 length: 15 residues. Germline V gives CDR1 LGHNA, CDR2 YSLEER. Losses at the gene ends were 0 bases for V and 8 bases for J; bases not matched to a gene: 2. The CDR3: CASSQEGTGGEKLFF. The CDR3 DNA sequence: TGCGCCAGCAGCCAAGAGGGGACAGGGGGAGAAAAACTGTTTTTT.

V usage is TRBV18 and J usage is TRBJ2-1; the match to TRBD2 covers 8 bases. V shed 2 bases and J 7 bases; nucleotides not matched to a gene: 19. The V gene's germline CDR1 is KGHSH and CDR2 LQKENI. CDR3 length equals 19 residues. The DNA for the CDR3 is TGTGCCAGCTCACCAAACTTGATGAGTAGCGGGATTACAAGTAATGAGCAGTTCTTC. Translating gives CASSPNLMSSGITSNEQFF.

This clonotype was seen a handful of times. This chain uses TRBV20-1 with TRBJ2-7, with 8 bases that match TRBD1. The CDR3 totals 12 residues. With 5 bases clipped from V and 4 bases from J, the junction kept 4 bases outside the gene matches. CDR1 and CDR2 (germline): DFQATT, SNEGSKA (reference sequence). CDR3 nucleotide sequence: TGCAGTGCTCCGGGGACAGGATACGAGCAGTACTTC. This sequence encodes CSAPGTGYEQYF.

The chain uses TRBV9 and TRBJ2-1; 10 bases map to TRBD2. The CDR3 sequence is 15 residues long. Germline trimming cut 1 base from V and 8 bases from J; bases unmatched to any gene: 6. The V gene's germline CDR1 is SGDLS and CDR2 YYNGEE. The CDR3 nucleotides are TGTGCCAGCAGCGTATCCCTAGCGGGGGTGGATGAGCAGTTCTTC. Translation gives CASSVSLAGVDEQFF.